This T cell receptor beta chain was captured by sequencing in a study of CD8+ T cells in alopecia areata. Study-wide context: The duration of tofacitinib was 6 to 18 months, with 6 months off drug afterward. Notes on the study in general: Patients shared TCRs less clearly than mice did, possibly for HLA-related reasons.

In regard to this clone: Its antigen is not identified. Other DNA sequences of this sample code for an identical CDR3.

The CDR3 is 12 residues long. V gave up 4 bases and J gave up 5 bases; unmatched junction bases: 0. Germline V gene lookup returns CDR1 SQVTM and CDR2 ANQGSEA. In each case, RNA was isolated and then reverse transcribed into cDNA as the sequencing template. Data came from immunoSEQ multiplex PCR; TCRdb stores just in-frame clones and leaves some out. Of roughly 200,000 clones listed, more than 60% are singletons. Lesional scalp tissue (obtained by punch biopsy) and peripheral blood were collected from alopecia areata patients. The clonotype was recovered from a human donor with alopecia areata. The rearrangement uses TRBV29-1 and TRBJ1-5; TRBD1 matches 9 bases. Sequencing used CD4+ T cells sorted from blood, obtained at week 0. CDR3 loop: CSVGDRDQPQHF. The CDR3 nucleotides are TGCAGCGTTGGGGACAGGGATCAGCCCCAGCATTTT.